The 14 T cell receptor beta chains reported below all come from one sample, sequenced in a study of post-analysis software for immune sequencing data. Whole-study results and caveats: A handful of TRBV segments were more frequent in patients than controls; TRBV5-6, TRBV5-1 and TRBV20-1 belonged to this group.

Unique molecular identifiers tagged the TCR beta cDNA libraries. TCRdb ran MiXCR on the PCR reads and lists one entry per CDR3 protein. The sample lists roughly 700,000 distinct CDR3 sequences; less than 35% were seen once. Antigens for these TCRs are unknown. Specimen: blood. The receptors stem from a girl aged 10-17 years with multiple sclerosis.

V and J are TRBV10-3 and TRBJ2-4; TRBD2 might be the D (5 bases). Germline assignment: CDR1 ENHRY and CDR2 SYGVKD. The CDR3 totals 13 residues. With 2 bases removed from V and 7 bases from J, the gap between germline ends came to 9 bases. CDR3 nucleotides: TGTGCCATCAGTGAGGGAGGCCTTAACATTCAGTACTTC. Encoded protein: CAISEGGLNIQYF.

V and J are TRBV6-2 or TRBV6-3 and TRBJ2-3; TRBD2 matches 9 bases. The V segment lost 0 bases and the J segment 13 bases; nucleotides outside the gene matches: 5. The germline CDR1 and CDR2 sequences are MNHEY and SVGEGT. The CDR3 sequence is 13 residues long. The DNA of the CDR3 is TGTGCCAGCAGTTACTCGGGACTAGCTAAGGAGTATTTT. It is translated as CASSYSGLAKEYF.

The V call is TRBV6-1, the J call TRBJ1-2, with D perhaps matching TRBD1 (5 bases). The germline V gene has CDR1 MNHNS and CDR2 SASEGT. V lost 6 bases, J lost 3 bases, and 14 bases lay in between. CDR3 length: 14 amino acids. The CDR3 reads CASSKGLSDYGYTF. In DNA, the CDR3 is TGTGCCAGCAGCAAGGGGTTATCGGACTATGGCTACACCTTC.

The chain joins TRBV20-1 to TRBJ2-5; D ambiguous. V lost 0 bases and J 1 base, leaving 9 bases between the germline ends. The CDR3 is 14 residues long. CDR1 is DFQATT, CDR2 SNEGSKA, per germline (reference sequence). The CDR3 is CSARDSLSQETQYF. The CDR3 coding sequence is TGCAGTGCTAGAGATAGCCTATCCCAAGAGACCCAGTACTTC.

The CDR3 spells CASSSKARVEAFF. The CDR3 coding sequence is TGCGCCAGCAGCTCGAAAGCACGGGTGGAGGCTTTCTTT. V usage is TRBV5-1 and J usage is TRBJ1-1; no clear D gene. The germline gives CDR1 SGHRS, CDR2 YFSETQ. This CDR3 has 13 amino acids. With 3 bases removed from V and 11 bases from J, the gap between germline ends came to 17 bases.

The rearrangement uses TRBV29-1 and TRBJ2-7, with 8 bases fitting TRBD2. CDR1 is SQVTM, CDR2 ANQGSEA, per germline. The ends lost 6 bases at V and 2 bases at J; junction bases unmatched: 18. CDR3 length: 17 amino acids. CDR3 nucleotides: TGCAGCGTGCCCGGTGGGGGCGCAGGACTAGCTCCCTACGAGCAGTACTTC. Protein sequence: CSVPGGGAGLAPYEQYF.

The chain combines TRBV27 with TRBJ2-1, with no clear D. The CDR3 sequence is 17 residues long. With 3 bases removed from V and 2 bases from J, the gap between germline ends came to 17 bases. Germline V gene data show CDR1 as MNHEY and CDR2 as SMNVEV (reference sequence). The CDR3 loop reads CASSLEGTDLPYNEQFF. In nucleotides, the CDR3 is TGTGCCAGCAGTTTGGAAGGAACGGACCTCCCCTACAATGAGCAGTTCTTC.

The V and J genes are TRBV5-1 and TRBJ2-2, with 11 positions matching TRBD1. The germline V gene has CDR1 SGHRS and CDR2 YFSETQ. Unmatched junction bases numbered 9, after V lost 4 bases and J lost 7 bases. This CDR3 region has 16 residues. The CDR3, as DNA: TGCGCCAGCAGCCCCGGACAGGGGGCTATTGTCGGGGAGCTGTTTTTT. Its translation is CASSPGQGAIVGELFF.

The chain has TRBV29-1 and TRBJ2-6; D remains unclear. The V and J ends lost 6 bases and 1 base respectively, with 10 bases between them. Germline CDR1 reads SQVTM; CDR2 reads ANQGSEA. The CDR3 has 14 amino acids. The DNA for the CDR3 is TGCAGCGTGACGGTTGGTTCTGGGGCCAACGTCCTGACTTTC. Translation: CSVTVGSGANVLTF.

This clonotype occurred many times. J is TRBJ2-1 and V is TRBV10-3; 11 positions agree with TRBD2. This CDR3 spans 16 amino acids. CDR1 ENHRY and CDR2 SYGVKD come from the germline V gene. After removal of 2 bases from V and 2 bases from J, the junction contained 2 bases not matched to a gene. The CDR3 is CAISEPGLAAYNEQFF. The CDR3, as DNA: TGTGCCATCAGTGAGCCGGGACTAGCGGCCTACAATGAGCAGTTCTTC.

The V and J genes are TRBV27 and TRBJ1-5; no definite D call. The CDR3 runs to 15 residues. The V gene lost 0 bases and the J gene lost 0 bases, with 6 bases spanning the gap. Germline CDR1 MNHEY, CDR2 SMNVEV (reference sequence). CDR3 coding DNA: TGTGCCAGCAGTTTATCGGCGGGTAGCAATCAGCCCCAGCATTTT. Amino acid sequence: CASSLSAGSNQPQHF.

This clonotype came up a few times. The chain couples TRBV5-1 to TRBJ1-2; D unclear. V gave up 4 bases and J gave up 5 bases, with 15 bases separating them. The CDR3 is 14 amino acids. Germline V gives CDR1 SGHRS, CDR2 YFSETQ. The CDR3 protein is CASSHGQASYGYTF. Here the CDR3 DNA reads TGCGCCAGCAGCCATGGGCAGGCCAGTTATGGCTACACCTTC.

J is TRBJ2-1 and V is TRBV20-1; weak D call: TRBD1 (6 bases). The CDR3 covers 16 residues. Trimming stripped 5 bases from V and 7 bases from J, with 24 bases between. The germline V gene encodes CDR1 DFQATT and CDR2 SNEGSKA (reference sequence). DNA for the CDR3: TGCAGTGCTTGGGAACTCCTGGACAACCAGGGGAATGAGCAGTTCTTC. Its translation: CSAWELLDNQGNEQFF.

The chain couples TRBV7-2 to TRBJ1-5; D not certain. In germline, CDR1 is SGHTA, CDR2 FQGNSA. CDR3 length: 13 residues. With 6 bases removed from V and 10 bases from J, the gap between germline ends came to 16 bases. CDR3 DNA: TGTGCCAGCAGTTCCCCGGGCAAGGCACCCCAGCATTTT. Translated, it gives CASSSPGKAPQHF.